This T cell receptor beta chain comes out of a study of memory CD4+ T cells and cytomegalovirus serostatus. For this clone: Its antigen is currently unknown.

Study observations and caveats: CD4+ memory repertoires contained about 40% of the roughly 160 reported CMV TCRbeta sequences.

TCRdb keeps only in-frame clones here, not all; method: immunoSEQ multiplex PCR. The sample contains about 40,000 clones, over 70% of which appear only once. The sort gate was single viable CD3+CD4+CD8-CD45RO+ cells for memory CD4+ T cells. Serostatus was set by detecting CMV pp150, pp28, p38, p52 IgG. V shed 2 bases and J shed 1 base, with 5 bases lying between them. Germline loops: CDR1 LNHDA, CDR2 SQIVND (reference sequence). The CDR3 runs 14 residues. This clonotype originated in an adult in good health and CMV-seronegative. The V and J genes are TRBV19 and TRBJ2-2; no firm D call. The sequenced material came from memory CD4+ T cells from blood. The CDR3 DNA is TGTGCCAGTAGTATACAGGTGAACACCGGGGAGCTGTTTTTT. Protein product: CASSIQVNTGELFF.